Presented here are 10 T cell receptor beta chains from one specimen sequenced in a study of cytomegalovirus exposure and HLA in healthy donors (dated by TCRdb to about 2017). The protocol used for the library was the immunoSEQ multiplex PCR assay. The multiplex PCR relied on a mix of 60 forward primers for TCR Vbeta segments and 13 reverse primers for TCR Jbeta segments. This immuneACCESS table, as held by TCRdb, lists in-frame sequences with V and J called but not all clones. Of the missing ones, under half trace to an unresolved V gene in checked studies; the others have no known cause. For this sample, the table gives some 76,000 clones. The ten biggest clones cover about 0.83% of the sample. Material: PBMCs. These receptors originate from a boy aged 10-17 years in good health and CMV-seronegative.

J is TRBJ1-4 and V is TRBV6-5, with 7 bases matching TRBD1. Germline V gene data show CDR1 as MNHEY and CDR2 as SVGAGI. J gave up 8 bases and V 6 bases, and 9 bases lay outside the gene matches. CDR3 length equals 14 residues. As DNA, the CDR3 is TGTGCCAGCAGGCCCGACAGGGTTCGGGAAAAACTGTTTTTT. Amino acids: CASRPDRVREKLFF.

The genes are TRBV5-6 and TRBJ1-4, with D perhaps matching TRBD1 (6 bases). Germline V gene lookup returns CDR1 SGHDT and CDR2 YYEEEE. Trimming took 4 bases from V and 2 from J, leaving 12 bases between them. CDR3 length: 15 amino acids. CDR3 sequence reads: CASSPRGATNEKLFF. CDR3 sequence (DNA): TGTGCCAGCAGCCCTCGGGGGGCGACTAATGAAAAACTGTTTTTT.

The V call is TRBV5-6, the J call TRBJ2-7, with TRBD2 identical over 7 bases. Trimming cost V 3 bases and J 6 bases; bases outside gene matches: 9. This CDR3 comprises 14 residues. The germline V gene encodes CDR1 SGHDT and CDR2 YYEEEE. This CDR3 reads CASSSRWVAGEQYF. In DNA, the CDR3 is TGTGCCAGCAGCTCCCGGTGGGTAGCGGGCGAGCAGTACTTC.

CDR3 bases: TGTGCCAGCTCACCAGGGAGGGCTGAGACTGAAGCTTTCTTT. Amino acid sequence: CASSPGRAETEAFF. The V and J genes are TRBV18 and TRBJ1-1; D gene unclear. This CDR3 is 14 amino acids long. Germline assignment: CDR1 KGHSH and CDR2 LQKENI. V was trimmed by 2 bases and J by 5 bases, leaving 12 bases between them.

V and J are TRBV28 and TRBJ2-1; 10 bases are a match to TRBD2. Germline CDR1 and CDR2: MDHEN and SYDVKM. Losses at the gene ends were 6 bases for V and 2 bases for J; bases not matched to a gene: 4. The length of the CDR3 is 15 residues. The CDR3 coding sequence is TGTGCCAGCAGCCATAGCGGGAGGACCTACAATGAGCAGTTCTTC. Protein: CASSHSGRTYNEQFF. Drawing the rest from reference TRBV28 and TRBJ2-1, the complete variable domain is DVKVTQSSRYLVKRTGEKVFLECVQDMDHENMFWYRQDPGLGLRLIYFSYDVKMKEKGDIPEGYSVSREKKERFSLILESASTNQTSMYLCASSHSGRTYNEQFFGPGTRLTVL.

The chain combines TRBV5-1 with TRBJ1-2, with TRBD1 matching over 7 bases. Germline assignment: CDR1 SGHRS and CDR2 YFSETQ. This CDR3 has 16 amino acids. J was trimmed by 4 bases and V by 0 bases; bases with no gene match: 9. The CDR3 DNA reads TGCGCCAGCAGCTTGGGGGGGGACAGTCCCGTCTATGGCTACACCTTC. Translated, it gives CASSLGGDSPVYGYTF. The full variable domain, its missing parts supplied by reference TRBV5-1 and TRBJ1-2, is KAGVTQTPRYLIKTRGQQVTLSCSPISGHRSVSWYQQTPGQGLQFLFEYFSETQRNKGNFPGRFSGRQFSNSRSEMNVSTLELGDSALYLCASSLGGDSPVYGYTFGSGTRLTVV.

V usage is TRBV30 and J usage is TRBJ2-4, with 8 positions matching TRBD1. The ends lost 3 bases at V and 10 bases at J; junction bases unmatched: 5. Per germline, CDR1 GTSNPN and CDR2 SVGIG (reference sequence). CDR3 length: 12 residues. The DNA of the CDR3 is TGTGCCTGGAGCCGGCACAGGGGGATTCAGTACTTC. As protein: CAWSRHRGIQYF.

CDR3 sequence reads: CSVDGLAGAYEQYF. The CDR3 DNA is TGCAGCGTTGACGGACTAGCGGGGGCCTACGAGCAGTACTTC. The gene calls are TRBV29-1 and TRBJ2-7, with TRBD2 matching 13 bases. After removal of 3 bases from V and 2 bases from J, the junction contained 1 base not matched to a gene. Germline-derived CDR1 and CDR2 are SQVTM and ANQGSEA. The CDR3 spans 14 residues.

The V and J genes are TRBV15 and TRBJ2-3; 8 bases are a match to TRBD2. Germline values: CDR1 LNHNV, CDR2 YYDKDF (reference sequence). Trimming at V came to 6 bases and at J to 4 bases, leaving 18 bases not matched to a gene. This CDR3 has 18 residues. The CDR3 spells CATSVVVAAGGMADTQYF. As DNA, the CDR3 is TGTGCCACCAGTGTCGTTGTGGCGGCGGGAGGAATGGCAGATACGCAGTATTTT.

The CDR3 DNA reads as TGTGCCAGCACCTTCCGGAGGCCCCCTAACTATGGCTACACCTTC. Translation: CASTFRRPPNYGYTF. The V call is TRBV6-1, the J call TRBJ1-2; no reliable D call. The CDR3 covers 15 residues. Germline CDR1 reads MNHNS; CDR2 reads SASEGT. V gave up 7 bases and J gave up 0 bases, with 15 bases separating them.